What follows are 6 T cell receptor beta chains derived from one specimen sequenced in a study of blood T cell repertoires in COVID-19. Data came from immunoSEQ multiplex PCR; TCRdb stores just in-frame clones and leaves some out. The top ten clones hold about 14% of a sample with over 200,000 clones, approximately 90% of them seen once. Sequencing was done on a sample of PBMCs or T cells enriched from blood (not recorded which). These receptors were taken from a man aged 18 to 30 who had recovered from COVID-19.

This clone was picked up a small number of times. This chain links TRBV12-3 or TRBV12-4 with TRBJ1-2; 9 bases agree with TRBD1. Germline trimming cut 4 bases from V and 3 bases from J; bases unmatched to any gene: 0. CDR3 length equals 13 residues. Here the CDR3 DNA reads TGTGCCAGCAGTTGGACAGGGGACTATGGCTACACCTTC. Encoded protein: CASSWTGDYGYTF.

The chain is built from TRBV7-6 and TRBJ1-5; D possibly corresponds to TRBD1 (5 bases). The CDR3 loop spans 14 amino acids. The ends were cut back, 5 bases at V and 7 bases at J, with 15 bases in the middle. Germline loops: CDR1 SGHVS, CDR2 FNYEAQ. The CDR3 is CASSQGHIGQPQHF. For the CDR3, the DNA is TGTGCCAGCAGCCAAGGACATATTGGACAGCCCCAGCATTTT.

Points on this clone: The sample contains more than one DNA sequence encoding this CDR3. The chain combines TRBV24-1 with TRBJ2-7, with TRBD1 identical over 9 bases. The CDR3 spans 14 residues. Losses at the gene ends were 5 bases for V and 2 bases for J; bases not matched to a gene: 3. The germline V gene encodes CDR1 KGHDR and CDR2 SFDVKD. The CDR3 coding sequence is TGTGCCACCAGTGGCGGACAGGGGACCTACGAGCAGTACTTC. It encodes CATSGGQGTYEQYF.

This clone was observed once. This rearrangement joins TRBV4-1 to TRBJ1-4, with D possibly matching TRBD1 (5 bases). The germline V and J ends were trimmed by 0 bases and 8 bases, with 16 bases remaining between them. The CDR3 contains 16 residues. Germline V gene data show CDR1 as MGHRA and CDR2 as YSYEKL. The CDR3 sequence: CASSQDLRRVEEKLFF. The CDR3 nucleotides are TGCGCCAGCAGCCAAGATCTTCGCAGGGTAGAGGAAAAACTGTTTTTT.

The chain employs TRBV2 and TRBJ1-1; the match to TRBD1 covers 9 bases. The CDR3 is made up of 14 amino acids. V lost 0 bases to trimming and J lost 7 bases; unmatched junction nucleotides: 3. Germline V lookup: CDR1 SNHLY, CDR2 FYNNEI. The CDR3 here is CASSEATGGGEAFF. The CDR3 DNA sequence: TGTGCCAGCAGTGAAGCTACAGGGGGCGGTGAAGCTTTCTTT.

V and J are TRBV24-1 and TRBJ1-1, with TRBD1 identical over 9 bases. Germline V CDR1 and CDR2: KGHDR, SFDVKD. The CDR3 length is 16 residues. V shed 3 bases, J shed 0 bases, and the junction held 4 bases outside the gene matches. The CDR3 sequence: CATSDGGQGMNTEAFF. The CDR3 DNA reads as TGTGCCACCAGTGATGGGGGACAGGGCATGAACACTGAAGCTTTCTTT.